This T cell receptor beta chain was sequenced during a study of T cells in Graves' hyperthyroidism and ophthalmopathy. The germline V gene encodes CDR1 GTSNPN and CDR2 SVGIG (reference sequence). The ends lost 2 bases at V and 6 bases at J; junction bases unmatched: 2. This CDR3 has 14 amino acids. TCR beta CDR3 sequences were amplified from RNA transcripts. The study used the HTBI primer set for a first-round RT-PCR of the TCR CDR3. TCRdb analysed the multiplex PCR reads with MiXCR anew, one entry per CDR3 protein. This sample has roughly 560,000 distinct CDR3 sequences, with roughly 14% found just once. Diagnoses were established using clinical symptoms, serum thyroxine and TRAb, thyroid ultrasound and orbital computed tomography. It was 10 ml of fresh peripheral blood that supplied the PBMCs.

The chain employs TRBV30 and TRBJ2-2; 11 nucleotides agree with TRBD1. Input material: blood. This receptor was obtained from a woman in her thirties or forties with Graves' ophthalmopathy. CDR3 DNA sequence: TGTGCCTGGAGTAAGGACAGGGGGCCCGGGGAGCTGTTTTTT. This sequence encodes CAWSKDRGPGELFF. Variable domain in full (rest from reference TRBV30 and TRBJ2-2): SQTIHQWPATLVQPVGSPLSLECTVEGTSNPNLYWYRQAAGRGLQLLFYSVGIGQISSEVPQNLSASRPQDRQFILSSKKLLLSDSGFYLCAWSKDRGPGELFFGEGSRLTVL.